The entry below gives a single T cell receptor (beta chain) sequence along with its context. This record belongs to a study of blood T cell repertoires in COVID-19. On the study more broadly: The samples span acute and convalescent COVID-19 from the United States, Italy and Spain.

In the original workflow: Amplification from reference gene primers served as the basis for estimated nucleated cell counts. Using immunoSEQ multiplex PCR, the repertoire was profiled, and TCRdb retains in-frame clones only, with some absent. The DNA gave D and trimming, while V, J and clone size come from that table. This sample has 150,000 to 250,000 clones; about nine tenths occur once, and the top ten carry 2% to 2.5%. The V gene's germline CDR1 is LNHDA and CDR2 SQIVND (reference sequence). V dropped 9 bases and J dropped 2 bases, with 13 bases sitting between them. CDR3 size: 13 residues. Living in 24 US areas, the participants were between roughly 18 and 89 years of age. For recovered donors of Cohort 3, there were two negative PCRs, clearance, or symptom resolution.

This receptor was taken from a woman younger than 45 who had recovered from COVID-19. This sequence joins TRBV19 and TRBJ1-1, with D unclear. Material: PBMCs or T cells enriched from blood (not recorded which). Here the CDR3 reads CASLRRTNTEAFF. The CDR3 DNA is TGTGCCAGCCTAAGAAGAACCAACACTGAAGCTTTCTTT.